A single sample is the source of the 21 T cell receptor beta chains below, sequenced in a study. Each CDR3 protein gets one entry after TCRdb re-called the RT-PCR reads with MiXCR. The profile covers fewer than 800,000 distinct CDR3 sequences, with more than 13% appearing a single time and 3% to 4.5% taken by the ten largest. The specimen was memory CD4+ T cells from blood. The origin of the receptors is a female donor in good health, serving as a healthy control.

The V and J genes are TRBV28 and TRBJ1-2; D is perhaps TRBD1 (6 bases). CDR3 size: 15 residues. V was trimmed by 1 base and J by 4 bases, leaving 13 bases between them. CDR1 and CDR2 (germline): MDHEN, SYDVKM. In DNA form, the CDR3 reads TGTGCCAGCAGTTTATCCCCCCAGGGGACCTATGGCTACACCTTC. Its protein product is CASSLSPQGTYGYTF.

In its sample, this clonotype was seen a few times. The V call is TRBV5-1, the J call TRBJ2-7, with D perhaps matching TRBD1 or TRBD2 (5 bases each). The CDR3 has 17 amino acids. Trimming shortened V by 0 bases and J by 6 bases, and 22 bases separated the two germline ends. The germline CDR1 and CDR2 sequences are SGHRS and YFSETQ. CDR3 sequence (DNA): TGCGCCAGCAGCTTGGACGCCCGGGGCCTCCCGCCCAGCGAGCAGTACTTC. Its translation is CASSLDARGLPPSEQYF.

J is TRBJ1-4 and V is TRBV12-3 or TRBV12-4, with unresolved D. The V end was cut by 4 bases, the J end by 2 bases, with 8 bases between. The CDR3 extends over 14 amino acids. CDR3 sequence reads: CASSSRPTNEKLFF. DNA of the CDR3: TGTGCCAGCAGTTCAAGGCCTACTAATGAAAAACTGTTTTTT.

This clonotype was found many times. At one boundary the junction diverges from the germline segment, which might be a read error. The rearrangement joins TRBV7-7 to TRBJ2-3; 7 bases agree with TRBD2. The germline V gene encodes CDR1 SSHAT and CDR2 FNYEAQ (reference sequence). The CDR3 contains 15 residues. The CDR3 here is CASSPSGIGTDTQYF. In DNA, the CDR3 is TGTGCTAGCAGCCCAAGCGGGATTGGGACAGATACGCAGTATTTT.

V gene TRBV28 combines with J gene TRBJ1-5, with a weak D call TRBD1 (5 bases). In germline, CDR1 is MDHEN, CDR2 SYDVKM. CDR3 length: 12 residues. V was shortened by 7 bases and J by 8 bases, with 12 bases between the two germline ends. The CDR3 DNA reads TGTGCCAGCACCGAGGGGACCGAGCCCCAGCATTTT. It specifies CASTEGTEPQHF.

The V call is TRBV28, the J call TRBJ2-7; the D call may be TRBD1 or TRBD2 (5 bases each). Deletions cut 8 bases from V and 2 bases from J, with 16 bases between. The CDR3 extends over 14 amino acids. Germline V gives CDR1 MDHEN, CDR2 SYDVKM. The CDR3 is CASYRGDLTYEQYF. In DNA, the CDR3 is TGTGCCAGCTACAGAGGGGATTTAACCTACGAGCAGTACTTC.

This clonotype was recorded at least ten times. The chain links TRBV12-3 or TRBV12-4 to TRBJ2-1; no clear D gene. With 3 bases removed from V and 0 bases from J, the gap between germline ends came to 12 bases. The CDR3 contains 16 residues. DNA of the CDR3: TGTGCCAGCAGTTTCCAGTTTGTAAGCTCCTACAATGAGCAGTTCTTC. Amino acids: CASSFQFVSSYNEQFF.

A few counts support this clonotype. This chain uses TRBV5-1 with TRBJ1-3; 9 positions match TRBD1. Germline V gene sequence: CDR1 SGHRS, CDR2 YFSETQ. J gave up 4 bases and V 3 bases, and 5 bases lay outside the gene matches. The CDR3 covers 15 residues. The CDR3 bases are TGCGCCAGCAGCTCCCAGACAGGGGGAGGAAACACCATATATTTT. Its translation is CASSSQTGGGNTIYF. Combining the CDR3 with reference TRBV5-1 and TRBJ1-3 gives the whole variable domain KAGVTQTPRYLIKTRGQQVTLSCSPISGHRSVSWYQQTPGQGLQFLFEYFSETQRNKGNFPGRFSGRQFSNSRSEMNVSTLELGDSALYLCASSSQTGGGNTIYFGEGSWLTVV.

This clonotype has a count of ten or more. The chain is built from TRBV20-1 and TRBJ2-3; TRBD2 matches at 9 bases. The junction had 5 bases not matched to a gene; V was cut back by 7 bases and J by 3 bases. CDR3 length equals 13 residues. From germline, CDR1 is DFQATT and CDR2 SNEGSKA (reference sequence). The CDR3 sequence is CSGQGLATDTQYF. The CDR3 bases are TGCAGTGGACAGGGACTAGCAACAGATACGCAGTATTTT.

This chain links TRBV9 with TRBJ2-5; 8 positions agree with TRBD2. Germline values: CDR1 SGDLS, CDR2 YYNGEE. The CDR3 consists of 14 residues. The J segment lost 5 bases and the V segment lost 0 bases, leaving 3 bases of the junction unmatched. The CDR3, as DNA: TGTGCCAGCAGCGTAGCTCGCGGGGGGGAGACCCAGTACTTC. This translates into CASSVARGGETQYF. The full variable domain, in which reference TRBV9 and TRBJ2-5 provide the parts outside the CDR3, is DSGVTQTPKHLITATGQRVTLRCSPRSGDLSVYWYQQSLDQGLQFLIQYYNGEERAKGNILERFSAQQFPDLHSELNLSSLELGDSALYFCASSVARGGETQYFGPGTRLLVL.

The sample holds many counts of this clonotype. The V and J genes are TRBV20-1 and TRBJ1-3; unclear D gene. This CDR3 has 15 amino acids. CDR1 DFQATT and CDR2 SNEGSKA come from the germline V gene (reference sequence). The V end lost 5 bases, the J end lost 0 bases, and 14 bases lay between the germline ends. The CDR3 region is CSAGGWENSGNTIYF. CDR3 coding DNA: TGCAGTGCTGGAGGGTGGGAAAACTCTGGAAACACCATATATTTT.

This clonotype came up many times. This CDR3 is CASSTGQGSEAFF. The CDR3 DNA reads TGCGCCAGCAGCACAGGACAGGGATCCGAAGCTTTCTTT. V usage is TRBV5-1 and J usage is TRBJ1-1; 8 positions agree with TRBD1. J lost 8 bases, V lost 4 bases, and 7 bases had no gene match. The CDR3 extends over 13 amino acids. Germline V CDR1 and CDR2: SGHRS, YFSETQ.

This clonotype was detected many times. J is TRBJ2-1 and V is TRBV7-2; 9 nucleotides agree with TRBD2. V lost 11 bases to trimming and J lost 7 bases; unmatched junction nucleotides: 12. The CDR3 has 14 amino acids. Germline CDR1 and CDR2: SGHTA and FQGNSA. The CDR3 loop reads CAEGASGNNNEQFF. CDR3 coding DNA: TGTGCCGAGGGGGCTAGCGGGAATAATAATGAGCAGTTCTTC.

The table lists this clonotype with a few counts. The chain carries TRBV5-1 and TRBJ1-1; the D is unclear. V lost 2 bases and J lost 4, with 12 bases in between. The CDR3 has 14 amino acids. CDR1 and CDR2 (germline): SGHRS, YFSETQ. The CDR3 here is CASSFDRPSTEAFF. CDR3 coding DNA: TGCGCCAGCAGCTTTGACCGCCCGAGCACTGAAGCTTTCTTT.

This clonotype appeared many times. The gene calls are TRBV5-1 and TRBJ2-2; TRBD2 might be the D (6 bases). Trimming left V 0 bases short and J 4 bases short, with 10 bases between. Germline lookup yields CDR1 SGHRS and CDR2 YFSETQ. The CDR3 runs 15 residues. The CDR3 reads CASSLDAGITGELFF. The CDR3 DNA sequence: TGCGCCAGCAGCTTGGATGCGGGAATCACCGGGGAGCTGTTTTTT. Supplemented by reference TRBV5-1 and TRBJ2-2, the full variable domain reads KAGVTQTPRYLIKTRGQQVTLSCSPISGHRSVSWYQQTPGQGLQFLFEYFSETQRNKGNFPGRFSGRQFSNSRSEMNVSTLELGDSALYLCASSLDAGITGELFFGEGSRLTVL.

CDR3 loop: CASRYRGREGYTF. Here the CDR3 DNA reads TGCGCCAGCAGATACCGGGGTCGGGAGGGCTACACCTTC. The chain employs TRBV5-1 and TRBJ1-2; D unclear. The CDR3 extends over 13 amino acids. V lost 5 bases and J 8 bases, leaving 16 bases between the germline ends. Germline CDR1 is SGHRS and CDR2 is YFSETQ.

This sequence joins TRBV20-1 and TRBJ2-5; 12 nucleotides line up with TRBD2. CDR3 length equals 16 residues. J gave up 2 bases and V 0 bases, and 4 bases lay outside the gene matches. The germline gives CDR1 DFQATT, CDR2 SNEGSKA (reference sequence). The CDR3 nucleotides read TGCAGTGCTAGAGACAGGACTAGCGGGACACAAGAGACCCAGTACTTC. Translating gives CSARDRTSGTQETQYF.

The J gene is TRBJ1-2, the V gene TRBV28; D call uncertain. The CDR3 is 14 amino acids. CDR1 is MDHEN and CDR2 is SYDVKM in the germline V gene. Between the trimmed V and J ends, which lost 2 bases and 7 bases, there was a span of 14 bases. CDR3 in DNA: TGTGCCAGCAGTTTAGAGGCGAAAATCGGTGGCTACACCTTC. It encodes CASSLEAKIGGYTF.

This rearrangement joins TRBV7-9 to TRBJ1-2, with no clear D. CDR1 is SEHNR and CDR2 is FQNEAQ in the germline V gene (reference sequence). The CDR3 has 13 residues. V gave up 2 bases and J gave up 7 bases, with 11 bases separating them. The DNA of the CDR3 is TGTGCCAGCAGCTTAAACGGTTTGCGTGGCTACACCTTC. Encoded protein: CASSLNGLRGYTF.

This clonotype was detected a few times. This rearrangement joins TRBV19 to TRBJ1-5; no clear D. Between the trimmed V and J ends, which lost 3 bases and 0 bases, there was a span of 12 bases. The CDR3 totals 16 residues. The germline V gene encodes CDR1 LNHDA and CDR2 SQIVND (reference sequence). The CDR3 is CASSIVRGYSNQPQHF. As DNA, the CDR3 is TGTGCCAGTAGTATCGTTCGGGGATATAGCAATCAGCCCCAGCATTTT.

J is TRBJ1-4 and V is TRBV5-1; D is possibly TRBD1 (5 bases). V lost 4 bases and J 3 bases, leaving 13 bases between the germline ends. CDR3 length: 15 residues. CDR1 and CDR2 from the germline V gene are SGHRS and YFSETQ. In DNA form, the CDR3 reads TGCGCCAGCAGCGTGGGTGGGGCACCTAATGAAAAACTGTTTTTT. It translates to CASSVGGAPNEKLFF.